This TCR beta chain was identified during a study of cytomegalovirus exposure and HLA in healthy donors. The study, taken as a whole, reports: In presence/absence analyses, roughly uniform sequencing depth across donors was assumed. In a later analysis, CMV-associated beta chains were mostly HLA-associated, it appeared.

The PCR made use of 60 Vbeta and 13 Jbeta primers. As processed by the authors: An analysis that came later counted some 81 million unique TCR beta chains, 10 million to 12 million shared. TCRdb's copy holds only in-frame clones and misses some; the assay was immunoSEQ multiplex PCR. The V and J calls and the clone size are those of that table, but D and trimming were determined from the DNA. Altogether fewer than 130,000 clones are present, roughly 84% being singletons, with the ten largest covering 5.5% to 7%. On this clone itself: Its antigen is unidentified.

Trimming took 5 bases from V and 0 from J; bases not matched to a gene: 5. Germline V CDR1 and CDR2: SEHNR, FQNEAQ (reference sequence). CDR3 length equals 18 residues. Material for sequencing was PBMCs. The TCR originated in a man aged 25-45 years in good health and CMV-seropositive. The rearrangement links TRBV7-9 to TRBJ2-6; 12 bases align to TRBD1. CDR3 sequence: CASSKGTGGYSGANVLTF. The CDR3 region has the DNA TGTGCCAGCAGCAAGGGGACAGGGGGCTACTCTGGGGCCAACGTCCTGACTTTC.